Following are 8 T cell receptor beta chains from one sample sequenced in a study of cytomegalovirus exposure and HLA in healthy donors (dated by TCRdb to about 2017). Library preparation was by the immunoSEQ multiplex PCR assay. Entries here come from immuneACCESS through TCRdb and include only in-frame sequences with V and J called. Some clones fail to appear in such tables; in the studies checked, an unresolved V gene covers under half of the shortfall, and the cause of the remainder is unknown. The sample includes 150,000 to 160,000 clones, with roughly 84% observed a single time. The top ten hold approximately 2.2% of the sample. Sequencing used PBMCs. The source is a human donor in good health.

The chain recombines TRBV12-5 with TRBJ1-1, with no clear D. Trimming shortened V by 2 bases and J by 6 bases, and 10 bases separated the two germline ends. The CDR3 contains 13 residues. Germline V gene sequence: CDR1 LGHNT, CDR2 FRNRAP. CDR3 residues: CASGLPRVSEAFF. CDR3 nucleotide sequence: TGTGCTAGTGGTTTGCCTCGGGTCTCTGAAGCTTTCTTT.

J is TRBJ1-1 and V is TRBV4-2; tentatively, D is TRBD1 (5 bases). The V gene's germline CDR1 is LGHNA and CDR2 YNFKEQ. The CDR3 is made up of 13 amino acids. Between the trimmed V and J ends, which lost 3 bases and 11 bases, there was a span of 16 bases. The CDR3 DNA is TGTGCCAGCAGCCACCCGGGGGAGGAAGGCGCTTTCTTT. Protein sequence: CASSHPGEEGAFF.

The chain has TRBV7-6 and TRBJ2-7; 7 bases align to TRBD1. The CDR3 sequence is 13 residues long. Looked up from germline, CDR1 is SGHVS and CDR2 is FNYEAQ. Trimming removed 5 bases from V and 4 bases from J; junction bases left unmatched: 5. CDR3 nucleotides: TGTGCCAGCAGCACGGGACAGATATACGAGCAGTACTTC. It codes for CASSTGQIYEQYF.

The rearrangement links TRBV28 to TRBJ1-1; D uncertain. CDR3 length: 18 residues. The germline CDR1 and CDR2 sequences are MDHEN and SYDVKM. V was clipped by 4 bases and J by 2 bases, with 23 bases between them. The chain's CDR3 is CASSSLRGTILFNTEAFF. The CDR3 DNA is TGTGCCAGCAGTTCCCTAAGAGGAACCATATTATTTAACACTGAAGCTTTCTTT.

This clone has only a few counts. The CDR3 DNA sequence: TGTGCCAGCAGCTTGCCGGGACTAGCGGGTAATGAGCAGTTCTTC. It encodes CASSLPGLAGNEQFF. V and J are TRBV5-4 and TRBJ2-1, with 12 bases identical to TRBD2. Germline CDR1 is SGHNT and CDR2 is YYREEE (reference sequence). V was pared by 1 base and J by 7 bases, with 3 bases of the junction left unmatched. This CDR3 is 15 amino acids long.

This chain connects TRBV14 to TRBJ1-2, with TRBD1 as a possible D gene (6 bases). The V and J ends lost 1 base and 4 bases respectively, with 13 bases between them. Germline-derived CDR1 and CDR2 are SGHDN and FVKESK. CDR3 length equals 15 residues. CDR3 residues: CASSQVWGQGYGYTF. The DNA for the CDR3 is TGTGCCAGCAGCCAAGTGTGGGGGCAAGGCTATGGCTACACCTTC.

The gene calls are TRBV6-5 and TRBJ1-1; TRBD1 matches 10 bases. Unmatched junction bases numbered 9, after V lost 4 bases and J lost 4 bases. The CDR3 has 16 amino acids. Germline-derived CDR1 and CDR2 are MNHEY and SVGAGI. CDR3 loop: CASSSYLGQGSTEAFF. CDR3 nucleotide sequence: TGTGCCAGCAGTTCATATCTGGGACAGGGGAGCACTGAAGCTTTCTTT.

Here the CDR3 reads CASSRSGVGTDTQYF. In nucleotides, the CDR3 is TGTGCCAGCAGCCGGTCAGGGGTTGGCACAGATACGCAGTATTTT. The chain joins TRBV7-9 to TRBJ2-3, with D possibly TRBD1 on 6 matching bases. The CDR3 consists of 15 residues. Germline V gene sequence: CDR1 SEHNR, CDR2 FQNEAQ (reference sequence). V lost 5 bases and J 1 base, leaving 13 bases between the germline ends.